These T cell receptor beta chains were read from a single sample in a study of prognosis after radiotherapy for stage I lung cancer. TCRdb itself ran the multiplex PCR reads through MiXCR, one entry per CDR3 protein. The table records about 36,000 distinct CDR3 sequences, 32% of them present only once. The sample consisted of PBMCs, taken before or after stereotactic body radiation therapy (not recorded which). These receptors came from a donor over 45 with non-small cell lung cancer. Each CDR3 is given with its conserved first and last residue. A D gene is named only where the DNA matches it firmly. Clone size is given for some rows only: seen once, a few or many times, or a class if the clone is expanded.

clone size | J gene | D gene | V gene | CDR3 protein | CDR3 DNA
many | TRBJ1-1 | - | TRBV7-9 | CASSRLMGPNTEAFF | TGTGCCAGCAGCCGTCTGATGGGCCCGAACACTGAAGCTTTCTTT
many | TRBJ1-5 | TRBD1 | TRBV19 | CASSPTGGRQPQHF | TGTGCCAGTAGCCCAACAGGGGGCCGACAGCCCCAGCATTTT
- | TRBJ1-2 | - | TRBV7-9 | CASSKSATDVYTF | TGTGCCAGCAGCAAATCCGCGACAGATGTCTACACCTTC
many | TRBJ2-1 | - | TRBV28 | CASSTGWPSEQFF | TGTGCCAGCAGCACCGGGTGGCCTTCTGAGCAGTTCTTC
- | TRBJ2-7 | - | TRBV12-3/TRBV12-4 | CASSRGPFYEQYF | TGTGCCAGCAGTCGGGGACCATTCTACGAGCAGTACTTC
- | TRBJ1-5 | - | TRBV6-1 | CASSEARAENHPQHF | TGTGCCAGCAGTGAAGCAAGGGCAGAGAATCATCCTCAGCATTTT
- | TRBJ2-1 | - | TRBV20-1 | CSARGRVVGSSYNEQFF | TGCAGTGCTAGAGGGAGAGTCGTGGGGAGCTCCTACAATGAGCAGTTCTTC
many | TRBJ1-2 | TRBD1 | TRBV27 | CASSTYRGHNGYTF | TGTGCCAGCAGTACCTACAGGGGGCACAATGGCTACACCTTC
medium-sized | TRBJ2-2 | TRBD1 | TRBV12-3/TRBV12-4 | CASSRKTGGGTGELFF | TGTGCCAGCTCAAGGAAGACAGGGGGCGGCACCGGGGAGCTGTTTTTT
many | TRBJ2-1 | - | TRBV6-2/TRBV6-3 | CASSPSGIDLNEQFF | TGTGCCAGCAGTCCATCCGGAATTGACTTGAATGAGCAGTTCTTC
many | TRBJ2-2 | TRBD2 | TRBV7-6 | CASSPGGGSGELFF | TGTGCCAGCAGCCCCGGGGGAGGGTCGGGGGAGCTGTTTTTT
- | TRBJ1-1 | - | TRBV5-1 | CASSLAGFSPNTEAFF | TGCGCCAGCAGCTTGGCGGGGTTTTCCCCGAACACTGAAGCTTTCTTT
- | TRBJ1-6 | - | TRBV5-4 | CASSLVGWAGMNSPLHF | TGTGCCAGCAGCTTGGTTGGCTGGGCAGGGATGAATTCACCCCTCCACTTT
many | TRBJ1-4 | - | TRBV30 | CAWGGPGEKLFF | TGTGCCTGGGGGGGGCCTGGGGAAAAACTGTTTTTT
many | TRBJ1-5 | - | TRBV6-5 | CASSYPESNQPQHF | TGTGCCAGCAGTTACCCGGAAAGCAATCAGCCCCAGCATTTT
many | TRBJ2-6 | TRBD1 | TRBV18 | CASSLQGAAGANVLTF | TGTGCCAGCTCACTACAGGGGGCAGCGGGGGCCAACGTCCTGACTTTC
- | TRBJ2-3 | - | TRBV6-2/TRBV6-3 | CASTPWGQGLTDTQYF | TGTGCCAGCACCCCCTGGGGGCAGGGGTTGACAGATACGCAGTATTTT
- | TRBJ1-1 | - | TRBV5-4 | CASSLSGTVGTEAFF | TGTGCCAGCAGCTTGAGTGGGACGGTGGGTACTGAAGCTTTCTTT
- | TRBJ2-1 | - | TRBV5-1 | CASSLERISSYNEQFF | TGCGCCAGCAGCTTGGAACGGATCAGCTCCTACAATGAGCAGTTCTTC
many | TRBJ1-4 | TRBD1 | TRBV3-1 | CASRQGTEEKLFF | TGTGCCAGCAGACAGGGGACAGAAGAAAAACTGTTTTTT
- | TRBJ2-7 | - | TRBV2 | CASRGDGPSVVQYF | TGTGCCAGCAGGGGGGACGGGCCGAGCGTTGTGCAGTACTTC
- | TRBJ1-5 | - | TRBV19 | CASRGVAGLSNQPHHF | TGTGCCAGTAGGGGGGTCGCGGGGCTGAGCAATCAGCCCCATCATTTT
many | TRBJ2-3 | TRBD2 | TRBV7-2 | CASRELAGGADTQYF | TGTGCCAGCAGGGAGCTAGCGGGGGGCGCAGATACGCAGTATTTT